The 9 T cell receptor beta chains reported below all come from one sample, sequenced in a study of early T cells in non-severe SARS-CoV-2 infection. TCRdb used MiXCR to reprocess the 5' RACE reads, holding one entry per CDR3 protein. The table shows roughly 28,000 distinct CDR3 sequences, with around 5.2% occurring only once. Source material: whole blood. Receptors were obtained from an adult who was a healthcare worker with PCR-confirmed SARS-CoV-2 infection or an uninfected control (not recorded which).

This clonotype was seen at least ten times. V usage is TRBV5-1 and J usage is TRBJ2-2; D may be TRBD1 (6 bases). CDR1 and CDR2 (germline): SGHRS, YFSETQ. The CDR3 consists of 17 residues. Trimming left V 4 bases short and J 1 base short, with 17 bases between. For the CDR3, the DNA is TGCGCCAGCAGCCCCCGCAGGGGTCCCCAGAACACCGGGGAGCTGTTTTTT. Its protein is CASSPRRGPQNTGELFF.

The CDR3, as DNA: TGTGCCACCAGTGATTTTTCGGGGCGGACCTACAATGAGCAGTTCTTC. This sequence encodes CATSDFSGRTYNEQFF. The V and J genes are TRBV24-1 and TRBJ2-1, with D perhaps given as TRBD1 or TRBD2 (5 bases each). In germline, CDR1 is KGHDR, CDR2 SFDVKD. The length of the CDR3 is 16 residues. V was trimmed by 1 base and J by 2 bases, leaving 11 bases between them.

This clonotype has a count of ten or more. This sequence joins TRBV11-2 and TRBJ2-5; tentatively, D is TRBD1 (7 bases). Germline loops: CDR1 SGHAT, CDR2 FQNNGV. The V and J ends lost 4 bases and 7 bases respectively, with 16 bases between them. This CDR3 region has 14 residues. CDR3 protein: CASSSGTQGGTQYF. CDR3 bases: TGTGCCAGCAGCTCCGGGACCCAGGGGGGGACCCAGTACTTC. Full variable domain (missing parts from reference TRBV11-2 and TRBJ2-5): EAGVAQSPRYKIIEKRQSVAFWCNPISGHATLYWYQQILGQGPKLLIQFQNNGVVDDSQLPKDRFSAERLKGVDSTLKIQPAKLEDSAVYLCASSSGTQGGTQYFGPGTRLLVL.

Many counts were recorded for this clonotype. This chain joins TRBV11-3 and TRBJ2-3, with a weak D call TRBD2 (6 bases). The V end was cut by 7 bases, the J end by 2 bases, with 10 bases between. The germline V gene has CDR1 SGHNT and CDR2 YENEEA. The CDR3 spans 13 residues. The chain's CDR3 is CASMGLVTDTQYF. The DNA for the CDR3 is TGTGCCAGCATGGGACTCGTCACAGATACGCAGTATTTT.

This clonotype was detected ten times or more. The genes are TRBV7-6 and TRBJ1-1; weak D call: TRBD1 (6 bases). Germline values: CDR1 SGHVS, CDR2 FNYEAQ. V lost 5 bases, J lost 0 bases, and 16 bases lay in between. The CDR3 consists of 16 residues. The DNA for the CDR3 is TGTGCCAGCAGCCCAGGGGCCCGGGGCATGAACACTGAAGCTTTCTTT. It translates to CASSPGARGMNTEAFF.

This clonotype was recorded many times. The rearrangement links TRBV3-1 to TRBJ1-6, with D possibly TRBD1 on 6 matching bases. V shed 1 base and J shed 7 bases, with 11 bases lying between them. Germline-derived CDR1 and CDR2 are LGHDT and YNNKEL (reference sequence). The CDR3 extends over 15 amino acids. CDR3 DNA: TGTGCCAGCAGCCAAGGTTCAGGGGACAATTCACCCCTCCACTTT. Encoded protein: CASSQGSGDNSPLHF.

This clonotype was found many times. The chain links TRBV11-3 to TRBJ2-1, with 15 bases fitting TRBD2. This CDR3 contains 17 residues. Germline values: CDR1 SGHNT, CDR2 YENEEA. V trimming: 6 bases; J trimming: 0 bases; junction bases outside the gene matches: 3. The CDR3, as DNA: TGTGCCAGCAGGGGACTAGCGGGGGGCAGCTCCTACAATGAGCAGTTCTTC. It yields the protein CASRGLAGGSSYNEQFF. Full variable domain (missing parts from reference TRBV11-3 and TRBJ2-1): EAGVVQSPRYKIIEKKQPVAFWCNPISGHNTLYWYLQNLGQGPELLIRYENEEAVDDSQLPKDRFSAERLKGVDSTLKIQPAELGDSAVYLCASRGLAGGSSYNEQFFGPGTRLTVL.

This clonotype is medium-sized (0.01 to 0.1%). This rearrangement joins TRBV4-1 to TRBJ1-2; 9 bases fit TRBD1. This CDR3 is built from 18 residues. With 0 bases clipped from V and 4 bases from J, the junction kept 12 bases outside the gene matches. Germline assignment: CDR1 MGHRA and CDR2 YSYEKL. The CDR3: CASSQDQGTGLEIYGYTF. Written as DNA, the CDR3 is TGCGCCAGCAGCCAAGATCAGGGGACAGGGCTAGAAATCTATGGCTACACCTTC.

This clonotype was counted a few times. V is TRBV19 and J is TRBJ2-1; the D gene is possibly TRBD1 (5 bases). CDR1 is LNHDA and CDR2 is SQIVND in the germline V gene (reference sequence). The germline V and J ends were trimmed by 5 bases and 9 bases, with 14 bases remaining between them. The CDR3 consists of 13 residues. The CDR3 DNA follows: TGTGCCAGTAGTCCGCAAGGGGCTGGTGAGCAGTTCTTC. Translated, it gives CASSPQGAGEQFF.